These 13 T cell receptor beta chains were sequenced from one sample in a study of cytomegalovirus exposure and HLA in healthy donors. The study ran its PCR with 60 Vbeta and 13 Jbeta primers. Generated by immunoSEQ multiplex PCR, the TCRdb table keeps only in-frame clones and is missing some. The profile shows under 250,000 clones, 76% of them singletons. Sequences were obtained from PBMCs. Source of these receptors: a man between 18 and 35 years old in good health and CMV-seronegative.

Turning to this clone: This sample includes further DNA sequences coding for the same CDR3. J is TRBJ2-2 and V is TRBV7-2; 9 bases agree with TRBD2. Germline V gives CDR1 SGHTA, CDR2 FQGNSA. This CDR3 contains 15 residues. The trim removed 1 base at V and 4 bases at J, leaving 1 base unmatched. The CDR3, as DNA: TGTGCCAGCAGCTTAGTAGCGGGAGTCACCGGGGAGCTGTTTTTT. This codes for CASSLVAGVTGELFF.

Only one count was recorded for this clone. CDR3 in amino acids: CASSLRGTAHYEQYF. DNA for the CDR3: TGTGCCAGCAGCCTCAGAGGGACAGCCCATTACGAGCAGTACTTC. The gene calls are TRBV7-8 and TRBJ2-7, with 7 nucleotides matching TRBD1. There are 15 residues in the CDR3. The V and J ends lost 5 bases and 4 bases, in that order; junction bases with no gene match: 11. Germline V gives CDR1 SGHVS, CDR2 FQNEAQ. Looking up the rest from reference TRBV7-8 and TRBJ2-7 gives the full variable domain: GAGVSQSPRYKVAKRGQDVALRCDPISGHVSLFWYQQALGQGPEFLTYFQNEAQLDKSGLPSDRFFAERPEGSVSTLKIQRTQQEDSAVYLCASSLRGTAHYEQYFGPGTRLTVT.

The chain carries TRBV2 and TRBJ2-5; D unresolved. Germline values: CDR1 SNHLY, CDR2 FYNNEI. The CDR3 runs 12 residues. V was trimmed by 1 base and J by 8 bases, leaving 8 bases between them. CDR3 sequence (DNA): TGTGCCAGCAGTGAAGAAACTACCACCCAGTACTTC. Residues: CASSEETTTQYF.

V is TRBV5-4 and J is TRBJ2-1; TRBD2 agrees at 16 bases. CDR3 length: 15 amino acids. Trimming removed 4 bases from V and 12 bases from J; junction bases left unmatched: 7. Germline assignment: CDR1 SGHNT and CDR2 YYREEE (reference sequence). The CDR3 here is CASSIGTSGRGGQFF. In DNA form, the CDR3 reads TGTGCCAGCAGCATAGGGACTAGCGGGAGGGGCGGGCAGTTCTTC.

This clone occurred once. The chain couples TRBV6-6 to TRBJ2-3; a weak D match, TRBD2 (6 bases). CDR1 MNHNY and CDR2 SVGAGI come from the germline V gene (reference sequence). This CDR3 is built from 15 residues. Trimming took off 8 bases at V and 2 bases at J, with 17 bases between the two ends. CDR3 residues: CASHLSRGTTDTQYF. The CDR3 bases are TGTGCCAGCCATCTTTCGCGCGGGACCACAGATACGCAGTATTTT.

V and J are TRBV28 and TRBJ2-4; 9 bases map to TRBD1. Germline V gene lookup returns CDR1 MDHEN and CDR2 SYDVKM. The CDR3 runs to 18 residues. V lost 4 bases and J lost 2; bases outside the gene matches: 12. In nucleotides, the CDR3 is TGTGCCAGCAGTTACGAGAGGATGACAGGGGGTACCAAAAACATTCAGTACTTC. Translated, it gives CASSYERMTGGTKNIQYF.

The chain carries TRBV27 and TRBJ2-3; TRBD2 agrees at 7 bases. Germline values: CDR1 MNHEY, CDR2 SMNVEV (reference sequence). V lost 7 bases and J lost 5; bases outside the gene matches: 9. The CDR3 runs 14 residues. The CDR3 spells CASIGGSRVDTQYF. The CDR3 bases are TGTGCCAGCATCGGCGGGAGCAGGGTAGATACGCAGTATTTT.

This clone has more than one count but fewer than ten. The chain employs TRBV5-3 and TRBJ1-4, with D perhaps matching TRBD1 (5 bases). TRBV5-3 is assigned to the ORF class and has an uncertain function. The CDR3 has 16 residues. The ends were cut back, 4 bases at V and 3 bases at J, with 16 bases in the middle. CDR3 amino acids: CARSPSIGGPNEKLFF. The DNA for the CDR3 is TGTGCCAGAAGCCCCTCGATCGGGGGACCTAATGAAAAACTGTTTTTT.

This chain joins TRBV29-1 and TRBJ2-3; 7 positions match TRBD1. Germline V CDR1 and CDR2: SQVTM, ANQGSEA. With V trimmed by 4 bases and J by 4 bases, 5 bases remained unmatched. This CDR3 region has 13 residues. The CDR3 coding sequence is TGCAGCGTTGTAGGGGGCGCGCCAGATACGCAGTATTTT. Residues: CSVVGGAPDTQYF.

The rearrangement uses TRBV29-1 and TRBJ2-1; 11 nucleotides align to TRBD2. Germline V lookup: CDR1 SQVTM, CDR2 ANQGSEA. The trim removed 6 bases at V and 6 bases at J, leaving 7 bases unmatched. This CDR3 has 14 amino acids. Here the CDR3 reads CSVRLAGGLNEQFF. CDR3 DNA sequence: TGCAGCGTGCGCCTAGCGGGAGGTCTCAATGAGCAGTTCTTC.

This clone was seen a few times. The chain uses TRBV15 and TRBJ2-2; tentatively, D is TRBD1 (6 bases). The CDR3 is 15 residues long. V lost 0 bases, J lost 8 bases, and 13 bases lay in between. The germline V gene has CDR1 LNHNV and CDR2 YYDKDF (reference sequence). This CDR3 reads CATSRDRGGVGELFF. The DNA for the CDR3 is TGTGCCACCAGCAGAGATCGAGGGGGTGTAGGGGAGCTGTTTTTT. Drawing the rest from reference TRBV15 and TRBJ2-2, the complete variable domain is DAMVIQNPRYQVTQFGKPVTLSCSQTLNHNVMYWYQQKSSQAPKLLFHYYDKDFNNEADTPDNFQSRRPNTSFCFLDIRSPGLGDTAMYLCATSRDRGGVGELFFGEGSRLTVL.

The J gene is TRBJ2-2, the V gene TRBV28, with 7 bases that match TRBD1. CDR3 length equals 16 residues. Unmatched junction bases numbered 8, after V lost 4 bases and J lost 3 bases. Germline CDR1 MDHEN, CDR2 SYDVKM. CDR3 sequence reads: CASSSDRVGHTGELFF. The CDR3, as DNA: TGTGCCAGCAGTTCTGACAGGGTTGGGCACACCGGGGAGCTGTTTTTT. Supplemented by reference TRBV28 and TRBJ2-2, the full variable domain reads DVKVTQSSRYLVKRTGEKVFLECVQDMDHENMFWYRQDPGLGLRLIYFSYDVKMKEKGDIPEGYSVSREKKERFSLILESASTNQTSMYLCASSSDRVGHTGELFFGEGSRLTVL.

The genes are TRBV28 and TRBJ2-7; D is perhaps TRBD2 (6 bases). The CDR3 length is 13 residues. The germline gives CDR1 MDHEN, CDR2 SYDVKM. Trimming removed 5 bases from V and 3 bases from J, with 11 bases in between. The CDR3 loop is CASSRRGNYEQYF. The CDR3 DNA reads TGTGCCAGCAGTAGGCGGGGAAACTACGAGCAGTACTTC.